Each of the 13 T cell receptor beta chains below was sequenced from the same sample in a study of blood T cell repertoires in COVID-19. TCRdb keeps only in-frame clones here, not all; method: immunoSEQ multiplex PCR. The profile shows about 300,000 clones, 89% of them singletons. The sequenced sample consisted of PBMCs or T cells enriched from blood (not recorded which). The receptors originated from a woman between 50 and 59 years old who had been exposed to COVID-19.

CDR3 in amino acids: CSVEGAARTEAFF. CDR3 nucleotides: TGCAGCGTTGAGGGGGCGGCACGGACTGAAGCTTTCTTT. This chain uses TRBV29-1 with TRBJ1-1; D is possibly TRBD1 (6 bases). The germline V gene encodes CDR1 SQVTM and CDR2 ANQGSEA. This CDR3 is 13 amino acids long. The V end lost 3 bases, the J end lost 5 bases, and 13 bases lay between the germline ends.

The genes are TRBV5-1 and TRBJ2-7; the D gene is possibly TRBD1 (5 bases). Germline V gene sequence: CDR1 SGHRS, CDR2 YFSETQ. Deletions cut 4 bases from V and 0 bases from J, with 11 bases between. The CDR3 loop spans 14 amino acids. The CDR3 sequence: CASSIQGFSYEQYF. In DNA form, the CDR3 reads TGCGCCAGCAGCATCCAGGGATTCTCCTACGAGCAGTACTTC.

This clone was seen only once. The chain joins TRBV19 to TRBJ2-1; tentative D call: TRBD2 (5 bases). The V and J ends lost 6 bases and 7 bases respectively, with 19 bases between them. The CDR3 extends over 15 amino acids. Germline V CDR1 and CDR2: LNHDA, SQIVND (reference sequence). The CDR3 is CASRSPPPAGNEQFF. CDR3 sequence (DNA): TGTGCCAGTAGGTCGCCTCCCCCCGCGGGTAATGAGCAGTTCTTC. The whole variable domain, remainder taken from reference TRBV19 and TRBJ2-1, is DGGITQSPKYLFRKEGQNVTLSCEQNLNHDAMYWYRQDPGQGLRLIYYSQIVNDFQKGDIAEGYSVSREKKESFPLTVTSAQKNPTAFYLCASRSPPPAGNEQFFGPGTRLTVL.

This clone has just one count. V and J are TRBV11-1 and TRBJ1-6, with D unresolved. CDR1 SGHAT and CDR2 FQDESV come from the germline V gene (reference sequence). Deletions cut 2 bases from V and 7 bases from J, with 9 bases between. This CDR3 contains 14 residues. For the CDR3, the DNA is TGTGCCAGCAGCTTAATCAGAAACAATTCACCCCTCCACTTT. It encodes CASSLIRNNSPLHF.

The V call is TRBV4-1, the J call TRBJ1-5, with D perhaps TRBD1 (5 bases). This CDR3 is built from 14 residues. CDR1 is MGHRA, CDR2 YSYEKL, per germline. V was clipped by 0 bases and J by 7 bases, with 10 bases between them. Here the CDR3 reads CASSQEQGGQPQHF. Written as DNA, the CDR3 is TGCGCCAGCAGCCAAGAGCAGGGTGGCCAGCCCCAGCATTTT.

The chain links TRBV7-9 to TRBJ1-1, with D perhaps matching TRBD1 (5 bases). The germline CDR1 and CDR2 sequences are SEHNR and FQNEAQ (reference sequence). The V and J ends lost 3 bases and 1 base respectively, with 12 bases between them. The CDR3 sequence is 15 residues long. The CDR3 nucleotides are TGTGCCAGCAGCTTGCAGGACATGGGGAACACTGAAGCTTTCTTT. Translated, it gives CASSLQDMGNTEAFF.

This chain connects TRBV2 to TRBJ2-5, with 9 bases fitting TRBD2. With V trimmed by 1 base and J by 2 bases, 8 bases remained unmatched. The CDR3 covers 17 residues. From germline, CDR1 is SNHLY and CDR2 FYNNEI. CDR3 sequence: CASSEGGGANPQETQYF. Here the CDR3 DNA reads TGTGCCAGCAGTGAAGGCGGGGGGGCCAACCCTCAAGAGACCCAGTACTTC.

The chain joins TRBV19 to TRBJ2-7; TRBD2 aligns across 8 bases. V trimming: 6 bases; J trimming: 2 bases; junction bases outside the gene matches: 9. The CDR3 extends over 15 amino acids. CDR1 is LNHDA, CDR2 SQIVND, per germline (reference sequence). As DNA, the CDR3 is TGTGCCAGTAGGATCGATGCGGGGGGCCCCTACGAGCAGTACTTC. It codes for CASRIDAGGPYEQYF.

The V and J genes are TRBV7-2 and TRBJ1-2; TRBD1 matches at 10 bases. Unmatched junction bases numbered 17, after V lost 5 bases and J lost 8 bases. Per the germline V gene, CDR1 is SGHTA and CDR2 is FQGNSA. The CDR3 loop spans 17 amino acids. In DNA form, the CDR3 reads TGTGCCAGCAGCGCACCCCGACAGGGGGCGCGATCTCAGGGCTACACCTTC. This translates into CASSAPRQGARSQGYTF.

The rearrangement links TRBV10-2 to TRBJ2-2; TRBD2 aligns across 8 bases. From germline, CDR1 is WSHSY and CDR2 SAAADI. This CDR3 is built from 13 residues. Trimming at V came to 8 bases and at J to 7 bases, leaving 6 bases not matched to a gene. This CDR3 is CASGRGGLGELFF. For the CDR3, the DNA is TGCGCCAGCGGCCGGGGGGGCCTCGGGGAGCTGTTTTTT.

V gene TRBV5-6 combines with J gene TRBJ1-4, with TRBD1 matching over 10 bases. The CDR3 covers 16 residues. Germline V gene sequence: CDR1 SGHDT, CDR2 YYEEEE. The junction had 7 bases not matched to a gene; V was cut back by 2 bases and J by 6 bases. This chain's CDR3 is CASSFVWTGGDEKLFF. The CDR3 region has the DNA TGTGCCAGCAGCTTCGTTTGGACAGGGGGGGATGAAAAACTGTTTTTT.

The chain recombines TRBV2 with TRBJ2-7; D perhaps matches TRBD1 (5 bases). The ends were cut back, 6 bases at V and 2 bases at J, with 17 bases in the middle. Germline values: CDR1 SNHLY, CDR2 FYNNEI. This CDR3 has 15 amino acids. CDR3 amino acids: CASSVEQGFPYEQYF. For the CDR3, the DNA is TGTGCCAGCAGCGTCGAGCAGGGATTTCCCTACGAGCAGTACTTC.

The V and J genes are TRBV5-1 and TRBJ1-3; D is ambiguous. The V gene's germline CDR1 is SGHRS and CDR2 YFSETQ. Between the trimmed V and J ends, which lost 2 bases and 4 bases, there was a span of 13 bases. The CDR3 spans 15 residues. DNA of the CDR3: TGCGCCAGCAGCTTTGGCGGGGTAGAAGGAAACACCATATATTTT. Residues: CASSFGGVEGNTIYF.